This T cell receptor (beta chain) was obtained from a study of T cells expressing NK-cell markers (TCRdb year 2020). Study-level background: Fewer than ten donors provided sorted CD3+CD56+NKG2C+, CD3+CD56+NKG2C- and CD3+CD56-NKG2C+ T-cell subsets, whose TCR beta-chain repertoires were profiled. Sequencing of the libraries produced 2 x 150 bp reads on Illumina HiSeq 2000/2500, MiSeq or NextSeq. The eight sequenced donors were randomly selected healthy volunteers, three men and five women. Of the eight sequenced donors, seven were found to be HCMV-seropositive and one was found to be HCMV-seronegative. What the authors observed across the whole study: It remained unclear whether the expanded NKG2C-expressing T cell clones were specific for HCMV antigens. Those dominant clonotypes were again the most abundant among CD3+CD56-NKG2C+ cells in a handful of donors, at about 28.3-60.1%. In roughly six donors, the dominant CD3+CD56+NKG2C+ clonotypes ranked among the top 10 CD8+ clonotypes, making up about 1.0-7.5% of CD8+ T cells.

Concerning this clonotype itself: No antigen is known for it.

Counted from cysteine to phenylalanine, this CDR3 has 15 amino acids. No nucleotide data were recorded. Sequencing relied on an Illumina HiSeq 2000. TCR beta cDNA libraries were made by 5'RACE template switching that added a universal primer site and unique molecular identifiers. Synthesis of cDNA was primed from the TCR beta constant segment and was followed by two consecutive PCR amplification steps. The original pipeline was this. Reads were demultiplexed and grouped by UMI with MIGEC, and clonotypes were assembled and quantified with MiTCR. To remove erroneous sequences, TCR cDNA sequences were retained only when supported by two or more reads. The tcR package was used for downstream repertoire analysis, and clonotypes were matched across fractions by CDR3 nucleotide sequence plus V segment. Antigen specificity was annotated against VDJdb with VDJmatch, allowing one amino acid substitution in CDR3. Based on TCRdb reprocessing of the reads, there is one entry per CDR3 protein sequence, and DNA is missing. The V and J calls follow TCRdb's processing rather than the paper's. This sample's records show 25,000 to 35,000 distinct CDR3 sequences. Approximately 60% of the sample goes to the ten largest clones.

A commercial ELISA kit detecting HCMV-specific IgG in serum was used to determine HCMV serostatus. Ficoll density gradient centrifugation was used to isolate peripheral blood mononuclear cells from blood. This clonotype originated in a woman between 18 and 70 years old in good health. Recombination linked TRBV12-3 or TRBV12-4 to TRBJ2-1; TCRdb outputs TRBD1, but without DNA this stays unchecked. The sample comprised blood T cells: a sorted CD56 or NKG2C T cell subset, CD4+ or CD8+ T cells, or bulk PBMC T cells (not recorded which). This receptor carries the CDR3 CASSSGGTGYNEQFF.